This is a list of T cell receptor beta chains from one sample in a study of shared clonotypes between healthy human individuals. The repertoire was sequenced with immunoSEQ multiplex PCR; TCRdb's copy has only in-frame clones and lacks some. The data show fewer than 600,000 clones, around 76% seen once. Sequenced sample: PBMCs. The receptor source for this set is a woman aged 40 to 49 in good health. Some clones in this sample may be carry-over from other donors' samples. CDR3s include the opening cysteine and the closing phenylalanine or tryptophan. A D gene is named only where the DNA matches it firmly. The size of a clone is reported for some rows only, either as once, few or many, or as a class for expanded clones.

NA	NA	TRBV5-1	TRBJ1-5	TGCGCCAGCAGCTACCAGGGTGAAGGTCAGCCCCAGCATTTT	CASSYQGEGQPQHF
TRBD1	few	TRBV27	TRBJ1-2	TGTGCCAGCAGTCCGGGACAGTACTATGGCTACACCTTC	CASSPGQYYGYTF
TRBD1	once	TRBV7-8	TRBJ2-2	TGTGCCAGCAGCTCCCTACAGGGGAGCGGGGAGCTGTTTTTT	CASSSLQGSGELFF
TRBD1	NA	TRBV28	TRBJ2-1	TGTGCCAGCAACGGCCTCGGGACAGTCCACAATGAGCAGTTCTTC	CASNGLGTVHNEQFF
NA	few	TRBV6-5	TRBJ1-1	TGTGCCAGCAGTTACCTCGGTGAAGCTTTCTTT	CASSYLGEAFF
NA	NA	TRBV30	TRBJ2-7	TGTGCCTGGATGGGTCAGCCTAAAAGCGAGCAGTACTTC	CAWMGQPKSEQYF
NA	NA	TRBV6-6	TRBJ2-7	TGTGCCAGCAGTAAGACTCGCGAGGGGGGCTACGAGCAGTACTTC	CASSKTREGGYEQYF
TRBD1	NA	TRBV27	TRBJ2-1	TGTGCCAGCAGTCCCGACAGGGGGAGCTCCTACAATGAGCAGTTCTTC	CASSPDRGSSYNEQFF
NA	once	TRBV4-2	TRBJ2-7	TGTGCCAGCAGCCACTGGTCCCTTGGAGGGTCCGAGCAGTACTTC	CASSHWSLGGSEQYF
NA	NA	TRBV7-9	TRBJ2-5	TGTGCCAGCAGCTCTCTGACCTGGGCCCAGTACTTC	CASSSLTWAQYF
NA	NA	TRBV7-2	TRBJ1-4	TGTGCCAGCAGCTTAGCAGGGGGAGCCCCCGTGGAAAAACTGTTTTTT	CASSLAGGAPVEKLFF
NA	NA	TRBV30	TRBJ1-2	TGTGCCTGGATGGGCCAGGATGATGGCTACACCTTC	CAWMGQDDGYTF
NA	once	TRBV2	TRBJ1-6	TGTGCCAGCAGTGCCCGGACAGCCCTCGATTCACCCCTCCACTTT	CASSARTALDSPLHF
NA	NA	TRBV6-1	TRBJ1-1	TGTGCCAGCAGTGGACATGACAGGGAAGCTTTCTTT	CASSGHDREAFF
NA	NA	TRBV7-9	TRBJ2-7	TGTGCCAGCAGATCGGGACCATACGAGCAGTACTTC	CASRSGPYEQYF
NA	NA	TRBV25-1	TRBJ2-3	TGTGCCAGCAGTGTGGGCGGTGGTGGCACAGATACGCAGTATTTT	CASSVGGGGTDTQYF
NA	NA	TRBV5-1	TRBJ2-5	TGCGCCAGCAGCTTGGAGCTATTCTCAGAGACCCAGTACTTC	CASSLELFSETQYF
NA	NA	TRBV9	TRBJ2-3	TGTGCCAGCAGCCCCGACGGGACTCCTAGCACAGATACGCAGTATTTT	CASSPDGTPSTDTQYF
NA	NA	TRBV4-2	TRBJ1-1	TGTGCCAGCAGCCTTCGGAGCCTGAACACTGAAGCTTTCTTT	CASSLRSLNTEAFF
NA	NA	TRBV21-1	TRBJ2-3	TGTGCCAGCAGCAATCGAGACCCCCCTCGTGTCGCAGATACGCAGTATTTT	CASSNRDPPRVADTQYF
NA	few	TRBV29-1	TRBJ2-3	TGCAGCGTTGATTCCCCTACGGGCACAGATACGCAGTATTTT	CSVDSPTGTDTQYF
TRBD1	NA	TRBV19	TRBJ2-2	TGTGCCAGTATGGGGACAGGGCGGACCGGGGAGCTGTTTTTT	CASMGTGRTGELFF
NA	NA	TRBV7-2	TRBJ2-3	TGTGCCAGCAGCCCTCGGCGCACAGATACGCAGTATTTT	CASSPRRTDTQYF
TRBD2	NA	TRBV9	TRBJ2-3	TGTGCCAGCAGCGTAGCACCAGCGGGAGTGGGAGCAGATACGCAGTATTTT	CASSVAPAGVGADTQYF
NA	NA	TRBV18	TRBJ1-1	TGTGCCAGCTCACCCGGGCGGGCCAACTCTGAAGCTTTCTTT	CASSPGRANSEAFF
NA	NA	TRBV6-1	TRBJ2-7	TGTGCCAGCAGCCGTCAGGGTTACGAGCAGTACTTC	CASSRQGYEQYF
TRBD2	few	TRBV4-2	TRBJ2-2	TGTGCCAGCAGCCTGGTGGCGGGAGCGAACACCGGGGAGCTGTTTTTT	CASSLVAGANTGELFF
TRBD1	once	TRBV5-5	TRBJ2-3	TGTGCCAGCAGCTTGGACAGGGGGCGCACAGATACGCAGTATTTT	CASSLDRGRTDTQYF
TRBD2	NA	TRBV5-1	TRBJ2-1	TGCGCCAGCGCCCAAGCGGGAGAGTCCTACAATGAGCAGTTCTTC	CASAQAGESYNEQFF
NA	once	TRBV29-1	TRBJ1-4	TGCAGCGGACGGGTCTCCGGGGGAGATGAAAAACTGTTTTTT	CSGRVSGGDEKLFF
NA	once	TRBV11-3	TRBJ2-1	TGTGCCAGCAGCTTAGCGACTAGAGACAATGAGCAGTTCTTC	CASSLATRDNEQFF
TRBD1	NA	TRBV6-1	TRBJ1-1	TGTGCCAGCAGGGTCGGACAGGGTGATGAAGCTTTCTTT	CASRVGQGDEAFF
NA	few	TRBV6-1	TRBJ2-7	TGTGCCAGCAGTGAATTCGGCTCCTACGAGCAGTACTTC	CASSEFGSYEQYF
NA	NA	TRBV6-6	TRBJ2-7	TGTGCCAGCACCGCAGACGGGCAAAGGCACGAGCAGTACTTC	CASTADGQRHEQYF
TRBD1	NA	TRBV5-4	TRBJ2-3	TGTGCCAGCAGCTTGGACAGGGGGTACACAGATACGCAGTATTTT	CASSLDRGYTDTQYF
NA	once	TRBV9	TRBJ2-7	TGTGCCAGCGAAGGGGGGGTTGGTGGAGAGCAGTACTTC	CASEGGVGGEQYF
NA	NA	TRBV25-1	TRBJ2-7	TGTGCCAGCGGGTCCCCCTACGAGCAGTACTTC	CASGSPYEQYF
NA	NA	TRBV2	TRBJ1-1	TGTGCCAGCAGTGCTGGATCGGTGGCTTTCTTT	CASSAGSVAFF
NA	NA	TRBV5-8	TRBJ1-5	TGTGCCAGCAGCGCTGGACTGGGGCAGCCCCAGCATTTT	CASSAGLGQPQHF
NA	NA	TRBV28	TRBJ1-5	TGTGCCTCCTCGAGGGGCAATCAGCCCCAGCATTTT	CASSRGNQPQHF
NA	few	TRBV30	TRBJ1-5	TGTGCCTGGAGCCCCGGGAGTTCGGGTCAGCCCCAGCATTTT	CAWSPGSSGQPQHF
NA	NA	TRBV5-1	TRBJ2-5	TGCGCCAGCAGCTTGGGTCCAAGGGGCGAGGTCGGGACCCAGTACTTC	CASSLGPRGEVGTQYF
TRBD2	NA	TRBV28	TRBJ2-7	TGTGCCAGCAGGGCTAGCGGGAGCTCCTACGAGCAGTACTTC	CASRASGSSYEQYF
NA	NA	TRBV7-2	TRBJ2-7	TGTGCCAGCAGCTTAGCAGTGAACTCCTACGAGCAGTACTTC	CASSLAVNSYEQYF
NA	NA	TRBV27	TRBJ2-7	TGTGCCAGCAGTTTAGGAGCGGGCCCCTCCTACGAGCAGTACTTC	CASSLGAGPSYEQYF
NA	NA	TRBV7-3	TRBJ2-1	TGTGCCAGCAGCCCCCAAGATGAGCAGTTCTTC	CASSPQDEQFF
NA	NA	TRBV25-1	TRBJ2-7	TGTGCCAGCAGAGCAGGGGGGTTGGACGAGCAGTACTTC	CASRAGGLDEQYF
TRBD2	NA	TRBV4-2	TRBJ2-3	TGTGCCAGCAGCCAAGCGCTAGCGGCCACAGATACGCAGTATTTT	CASSQALAATDTQYF
NA	NA	TRBV7-3	TRBJ2-3	TGTGCCAGCAGCTTCGGCAGGGAGGCAGATACGCAGTATTTT	CASSFGREADTQYF